One and the same sample provided the 9 T cell receptor beta chains below, sequenced in a study of low-dose radiotherapy and immunotherapy resistance in tumors (dated by TCRdb to 2021 to 2024). The data were produced on an Illumina HiSeq 2500. First-strand cDNA was synthesized with Superscript III and a set of TRAV- and TRBV-specific primers, covering both TCRalpha and TCRbeta chains. TCRs were amplified for about 19 PCR cycles with Phusion, using a constant-region primer paired with the adapter attached to the V primers. TCRdb trimmed public reads at Q25 via fastp, called clones via MiXCR and kept in-frame beta chains. CDR3 protein duplicates are merged, each entry listing the most common genes and DNA. The sample yields 64,000 or so distinct CDR3 sequences; around 30% were counted once. More than 9.5% of the sample is taken by the ten largest. Read against the paper, the sample's time point label means: before trial treatment.

The sequencing used PBMCs, collected before treatment. The source of these receptors is a female donor with ovarian cancer.

This clonotype came up many times. The V call is TRBV27, the J call TRBJ2-7; 11 bases are a match to TRBD2. Per germline, CDR1 MNHEY and CDR2 SMNVEV (reference sequence). With 3 bases clipped from V and 3 bases from J, the junction kept 7 bases outside the gene matches. The CDR3 spans 16 residues. The CDR3, as DNA: TGTGCCAGCAGTTTCCAACTAGCGGGGGACCTCTACGAGCAGTACTTC. Residues: CASSFQLAGDLYEQYF.

This clonotype was observed many times. This rearrangement joins TRBV4-1 to TRBJ1-4, with D perhaps TRBD1 (6 bases). Germline loops: CDR1 MGHRA, CDR2 YSYEKL. This CDR3 region has 15 residues. Deletions cut 0 bases from V and 5 bases from J, with 10 bases between. The CDR3 spells CASSQEGRGNEKLFF. In DNA, the CDR3 is TGCGCCAGCAGCCAAGAGGGCAGGGGAAATGAAAAACTGTTTTTT.

In its sample, this clonotype was seen many times. The CDR3 region has the DNA TGTGCCAGCAGTTTGGGCAGCGGAATGTACTTC. Protein sequence: CASSLGSGMYF. The chain links TRBV27 to TRBJ2-4, with D perhaps matching TRBD2 (5 bases). There are 11 residues in the CDR3. Germline V lookup: CDR1 MNHEY, CDR2 SMNVEV (reference sequence). Trimming stripped 3 bases from V and 15 bases from J, with 12 bases between.

This clonotype was found a few times. This chain uses TRBV28 with TRBJ1-4; tentatively, D is TRBD1 (6 bases). Germline-derived CDR1 and CDR2 are MDHEN and SYDVKM. The V and J ends lost 6 bases and 10 bases respectively, with 21 bases between them. The CDR3 contains 15 residues. CDR3 nucleotides: TGTGCCAGCAGCCCTTATGGGTCAGGGGCTAGAAAACTGTTTTTT. Translating it yields CASSPYGSGARKLFF.

This rearrangement joins TRBV13 to TRBJ2-7; D gene unclear. The V and J ends lost 3 bases and 4 bases respectively, with 10 bases between them. There are 13 residues in the CDR3. The germline CDR1 and CDR2 sequences are PRHDT and FYEKMQ (reference sequence). The CDR3 protein is CASSFDGIYEQYF. In DNA, the CDR3 is TGTGCCAGCAGCTTCGACGGAATTTACGAGCAGTACTTC.

This clonotype was seen at least ten times. The CDR3 protein is CAWSGEGPFNTEAFF. In DNA, the CDR3 is TGTGCCTGGAGTGGGGAGGGACCCTTTAACACTGAAGCTTTCTTT. This chain links TRBV30 with TRBJ1-1; weak D call: TRBD1 (5 bases). Germline V lookup: CDR1 GTSNPN, CDR2 SVGIG (reference sequence). The length of the CDR3 is 15 residues. Trimming removed 1 base from V and 2 bases from J, with 14 bases in between.

This clonotype occurred many times. The chain uses TRBV30 and TRBJ2-7; D gene uncertain. The germline CDR1 and CDR2 sequences are GTSNPN and SVGIG (reference sequence). The CDR3 contains 11 residues. Trimming removed 2 bases from V and 5 bases from J, with 7 bases in between. CDR3 DNA sequence: TGTGCCTGGAGTTTCGGCGACGAGCAGTACTTC. Translation: CAWSFGDEQYF.

This sequence joins TRBV20-1 and TRBJ2-5; D is ambiguous. Trimming took 3 bases from V and 5 from J, leaving 13 bases between them. The CDR3 is 13 residues long. CDR1 is DFQATT and CDR2 is SNEGSKA in the germline V gene (reference sequence). CDR3 nucleotide sequence: TGCAGTGCTAGGAACTCAGTATGGGAGACCCAGTACTTC. This translates into CSARNSVWETQYF.

This clonotype was detected once. The rearrangement links TRBV6-5 to TRBJ1-1, with TRBD1 matching over 7 bases. The germline gives CDR1 MNHEY, CDR2 SVGAGI. V trimming: 6 bases; J trimming: 2 bases; junction bases outside the gene matches: 9. The CDR3 consists of 15 residues. The CDR3 here is CASSLDRMLNTEAFF. CDR3 coding DNA: TGTGCCAGCAGCCTGGACAGGATGCTCAACACTGAAGCTTTCTTT.